The clone carrying this T cell receptor (beta chain) was counted a single time. The record originates from a study of blood T cell repertoires in COVID-19. Study-wide background: T cells, B-cell-depleted T cells, or PBMCs provided the cDNA or gDNA that served as material.

Clones were sequenced by immunoSEQ multiplex PCR, and TCRdb holds only the in-frame ones, with some missing. The table lists a few hundred thousand clones, more than 75% of them singletons. People in the exposed group encountered a COVID-19 case within 2 weeks before entering the study. Germline CDR1 is SGHKS and CDR2 is YYEKEE (reference sequence). Trimming shortened V by 4 bases and J by 3 bases, and 13 bases separated the two germline ends. CDR3 length: 15 residues. The source of this sequence is a woman aged 45-65 years who had been exposed to COVID-19. This sequence joins TRBV5-5 and TRBJ2-2, with D possibly matching TRBD2 (6 bases). Sequenced material: PBMCs or T cells enriched from blood (not recorded which). The CDR3 bases are TGTGCCAGCAGCCCGGGGCCGGGGGACACCGGGGAGCTGTTTTTT. Translating gives CASSPGPGDTGELFF.